Shown below are 19 T cell receptor beta chains from a single sample sequenced in a study of response to subunit inactivated influenza vaccine. TCRdb itself ran the RT-PCR reads through MiXCR, one entry per CDR3 protein. Counted here are 500,000 to 600,000 distinct CDR3 sequences, about 10% occurring once; the ten biggest clones make up roughly a tenth. Here the sequenced sample was PBMCs from blood, taken on the day of vaccination. The source is a man aged 45-65 years who received an inactivated influenza vaccine.

The chain links TRBV5-1 to TRBJ2-5; D call uncertain. V gave up 3 bases and J gave up 2 bases, with 14 bases separating them. CDR1 is SGHRS, CDR2 YFSETQ, per germline. The CDR3 contains 15 residues. As DNA, the CDR3 is TGCGCCAGCAGCTCACAAGGGTATGGGCAAGAGACCCAGTACTTC. Protein sequence: CASSSQGYGQETQYF.

In its sample, this clonotype was seen a few times. This chain links TRBV15 with TRBJ1-1; 7 nucleotides align to TRBD1. Per the germline V gene, CDR1 is LNHNV and CDR2 is YYDKDF (reference sequence). V was clipped by 1 base and J by 1 base; unmatched bases: 6. This CDR3 comprises 16 residues. CDR3 coding DNA: TGTGCCACCAGCAGAGGTGGAGGGGGCCAGAACACTGAAGCTTTCTTT. Translation: CATSRGGGGQNTEAFF.

This clonotype showed up just a few times. The V call is TRBV12-3 or TRBV12-4, the J call TRBJ1-6; D might be TRBD1 (6 bases). With 6 bases removed from V and 8 bases from J, the gap between germline ends came to 14 bases. The CDR3 covers 14 residues. CDR3 residues: CASRTGQKDSPLHF. The CDR3 nucleotides are TGTGCCAGCAGAACAGGGCAAAAGGATTCACCCCTCCACTTT.

This chain uses TRBV30 with TRBJ2-7; tentatively, D is TRBD1 (6 bases). The ends were cut back, 2 bases at V and 9 bases at J, with 8 bases in the middle. CDR1 and CDR2 from the germline V gene are GTSNPN and SVGIG (reference sequence). This CDR3 has 10 residues. Here the CDR3 DNA reads TGTGCCTGGAGTACGGACAGGCAGTACTTC. Protein product: CAWSTDRQYF.

CDR3 in amino acids: CSASPGYGSYEQYF. The CDR3 DNA follows: TGCAGTGCATCCCCCGGTTATGGGAGCTACGAGCAGTACTTC. The chain joins TRBV20-1 to TRBJ2-7, with D possibly matching TRBD2 (5 bases). Germline CDR1 is DFQATT and CDR2 is SNEGSKA (reference sequence). The V end lost 6 bases, the J end lost 3 bases, and 18 bases lay between the germline ends. The CDR3 length is 14 residues.

The V call is TRBV10-3, the J call TRBJ1-1, with 8 bases lining up with TRBD1. Germline trimming cut 6 bases from V and 0 bases from J; bases unmatched to any gene: 9. Germline V gives CDR1 ENHRY, CDR2 SYGVKD. The CDR3 length is 16 residues. The CDR3 sequence: CAIRPRDRRMNTEAFF. CDR3 sequence (DNA): TGTGCCATCAGACCCCGGGACAGGCGCATGAACACTGAAGCTTTCTTT.

In its sample, this clonotype was seen a few times. The chain recombines TRBV6-1 with TRBJ2-3, with 7 bases lining up with TRBD2. After removal of 4 bases from V and 2 bases from J, the junction contained 9 bases not matched to a gene. The CDR3 loop spans 16 amino acids. Per the germline V gene, CDR1 is MNHNS and CDR2 is SASEGT. CDR3 bases: TGTGCCAGCAGTGCTTATAGCGGGCCAACCACAGATACGCAGTATTTT. Protein: CASSAYSGPTTDTQYF.

This clonotype showed up just a few times. The rearrangement links TRBV19 to TRBJ1-1; tentative D call: TRBD1 (5 bases). The CDR3 is 17 amino acids. V lost 9 bases and J lost 0, with 23 bases in between. Germline V CDR1 and CDR2: LNHDA, SQIVND (reference sequence). CDR3: CASEGFGSHRVNTEAFF. The CDR3 nucleotides are TGTGCCAGCGAGGGGTTTGGGTCTCATAGGGTGAACACTGAAGCTTTCTTT.

The CDR3 DNA sequence: TGCAGCGCCAGACTAGCGGGGGATACGGATACGCAGTATTTT. Its translation: CSARLAGDTDTQYF. The V and J genes are TRBV20-1 and TRBJ2-3; 12 bases match TRBD2. The CDR3 has 14 residues. The V gene's germline CDR1 is DFQATT and CDR2 SNEGSKA (reference sequence).

On this clonotype: This may stem from a read error, because a much larger clone lies one nucleotide away. The CDR3 here is CASSQEGENSPLHF. The CDR3 nucleotides read TGTGCCAGCAGCCAAGAAGGGGAAAATTCACCCCTCCACTTT. The chain is built from TRBV4-2 and TRBJ1-6; the D gene is possibly TRBD1 (5 bases). Germline CDR1 is LGHNA and CDR2 is YNFKEQ. This CDR3 contains 14 residues. Trimming left V 0 bases short and J 7 bases short, with 7 bases between.

Many counts were recorded for this clonotype. This chain uses TRBV29-1 with TRBJ2-1, with D tentatively TRBD2 (6 bases). This CDR3 is 12 amino acids long. The V end was cut by 6 bases, the J end by 4 bases, with 10 bases between. Germline CDR1 is SQVTM and CDR2 is ANQGSEA. The chain's CDR3 is CSVVAGYNEQFF. The CDR3 DNA follows: TGCAGCGTCGTGGCGGGGTACAATGAGCAGTTCTTC.

The chain joins TRBV2 to TRBJ1-2; 7 positions match TRBD1. Germline V gene data show CDR1 as SNHLY and CDR2 as FYNNEI. The V segment lost 2 bases and the J segment 7 bases; nucleotides outside the gene matches: 10. The CDR3 is 15 residues long. This chain's CDR3 is CASSESRTGRGGYTF. CDR3 in DNA: TGTGCCAGCAGTGAATCCCGGACAGGAAGGGGTGGCTACACCTTC.

The chain carries TRBV25-1 and TRBJ2-7, with D perhaps TRBD1 or TRBD2 (5 bases each). CDR1 and CDR2 from the germline V gene are MGHDK and SYGVNS. The CDR3 is 13 amino acids. The V end lost 6 bases, the J end lost 6 bases, and 15 bases lay between the germline ends. CDR3 coding DNA: TGTGCCAGCAGCCCCGGGACCCTCAGCGAGCAGTACTTC. This gives the protein CASSPGTLSEQYF.

This clonotype occurred a few times. J is TRBJ2-1 and V is TRBV27; 7 bases agree with TRBD2. V lost 2 bases to trimming and J lost 3 bases; unmatched junction nucleotides: 10. Germline-derived CDR1 and CDR2 are MNHEY and SMNVEV (reference sequence). The CDR3 runs to 17 residues. CDR3 coding DNA: TGTGCCAGCAGTTTAAAGAGGTGGGAGGGCCTCTACAATGAGCAGTTCTTC. Translating gives CASSLKRWEGLYNEQFF.

The chain uses TRBV18 and TRBJ2-1, with 7 bases that match TRBD2. CDR1 is KGHSH and CDR2 is LQKENI in the germline V gene. The CDR3 has 17 residues. V was clipped by 4 bases and J by 1 base; unmatched bases: 10. CDR3 nucleotide sequence: TGTGCCAGCTCACTAAGACCTAGCGGACTATCCTACAATGAGCAGTTCTTC. This encodes CASSLRPSGLSYNEQFF.

The table lists this clonotype with many counts. This chain connects TRBV7-9 to TRBJ2-7; tentatively, D is TRBD1 (5 bases). There are 14 residues in the CDR3. Trimming pared 5 bases from V and 6 bases from J, leaving 17 bases between. Germline V gene sequence: CDR1 SEHNR, CDR2 FQNEAQ (reference sequence). The CDR3 bases are TGTGCCAGCAGCCCCCAGGGTAGGGGTGGCGAGCAGTACTTC. Amino acids: CASSPQGRGGEQYF.

In this sample, this clonotype turned up a few times. This sequence joins TRBV3-1 and TRBJ1-2, with D unclear. Trimming cost V 4 bases and J 3 bases, with 6 bases left between them. Germline V gene lookup returns CDR1 LGHDT and CDR2 YNNKEL (reference sequence). The CDR3 length is 12 residues. In DNA, the CDR3 is TGTGCCAGCAGCCGGGCGGACTATGGCTACACCTTC. It codes for CASSRADYGYTF.

This clonotype was detected only a few times. V and J are TRBV24-1 and TRBJ2-1; D may correspond to TRBD1 or TRBD2 (5 bases each). The CDR3 covers 16 residues. The germline CDR1 and CDR2 sequences are KGHDR and SFDVKD. V was clipped by 0 bases and J by 6 bases, with 14 bases between them. The CDR3 DNA reads TGTGCCACCAGTGATTTGGGGGGAAATGTCCTCAATGAGCAGTTCTTC. Its protein product is CATSDLGGNVLNEQFF.

The V gene is TRBV7-3, the J gene TRBJ2-1, with no clear D. The germline V and J ends were trimmed by 5 bases and 10 bases, with 15 bases remaining between them. The germline CDR1 and CDR2 sequences are SGHTA and FQGTGA. There are 13 residues in the CDR3. CDR3 loop: CASSPEFGREQFF. The CDR3 bases are TGTGCCAGCAGCCCTGAATTTGGGCGCGAGCAGTTCTTC.